These T cell receptor beta chains were read from a single sample in a study of technical replicates of blood from a few donors. The table came from immunoSEQ multiplex PCR; TCRdb's copy has only in-frame clones and leaves some out. The sample carries under 85,000 clones, about 91% recorded once. Source material: T cells isolated from PBMCs. These receptors were obtained from a human donor in good health. Some clones in this sample may be carry-over from other donors' samples. CDR3s include the opening cysteine and the closing phenylalanine or tryptophan. The order of the fields is V gene, D gene, J gene, clone size, CDR3 DNA, CDR3 protein. D genes are given only for firm matches. Clone size is shown for a subset of rows, as once, few, many or a class of expanded clone.

TRBV7-2	TRBD2	TRBJ2-1	NA	TGTGCCAGCAGCTTATACTCGGGAGGGCGGACCTACAATGAGCAGTTCTTC	CASSLYSGGRTYNEQFF
TRBV7-9	TRBD1	TRBJ2-3	once	TGTGCCAGCAGCGACAGGGCTCGGAGCGCAGATACGCAGTATTTT	CASSDRARSADTQYF
TRBV7-9	NA	TRBJ2-1	NA	TGTGCCAGCAGCTTAACGGCGGGAGAGCAGTTCTTC	CASSLTAGEQFF
TRBV7-9	NA	TRBJ2-7	NA	TGTGCCAGCAGCGCGACAGGACGCCGCTCCTACGAGCAGTACTTC	CASSATGRRSYEQYF
TRBV27	TRBD2	TRBJ2-7	NA	TGTGCCAGCAGTTTAGGACGCGGGGGGCTTTACGAGCAGTACTTC	CASSLGRGGLYEQYF
TRBV5-6	TRBD2	TRBJ2-1	NA	TGTGCCAGCAGCAGGCCTAGCGGATTCTCCTACAATGAGCAGTTCTTC	CASSRPSGFSYNEQFF
TRBV10-3	TRBD2	TRBJ2-7	NA	TGTGCCGTCTGGGTTGGTAGCGGGCTCTACGAGCAGTACTTC	CAVWVGSGLYEQYF
TRBV27	NA	TRBJ1-1	NA	TGTGCCAGCAGTTCACTTAACAGAGACACTGAAGCTTTCTTT	CASSSLNRDTEAFF
TRBV5-1	TRBD1	TRBJ2-7	NA	TGCGCCAGCAGCTCTACCGGGACAGGGTTTGTCTACGAGCAGTACTTC	CASSSTGTGFVYEQYF
TRBV9	TRBD1	TRBJ1-2	NA	TGTGCCAGCAGCATCTCCGGGACAGGGACTGGCTACACCTTC	CASSISGTGTGYTF
TRBV21-1	NA	TRBJ1-2	NA	TGTGCCAGCACCCCGGAGGCGACTGCTAACTATGGCTACACCTTC	CASTPEATANYGYTF
TRBV19	TRBD1	TRBJ2-4	NA	TGTGCCAGTAGTACCCAGGGGGTTGACCTTAAGGGGAACATTCAGTACTTC	CASSTQGVDLKGNIQYF
TRBV11-2	TRBD2	TRBJ2-5	NA	TGTGCCAGCAGTACCCTATCCGGGAGGGATGGAGAGACCCAGTACTTC	CASSTLSGRDGETQYF
TRBV18	TRBD2	TRBJ2-5	NA	TGTGCCAGCTCATCTACTAGCGGTGAAGAGACCCAGTACTTC	CASSSTSGEETQYF
TRBV6-1	TRBD1	TRBJ2-1	NA	TGTGCCAGCAGTGAAAACAGGGGAGCGGACTCCTACAATGAGCAGTTCTTC	CASSENRGADSYNEQFF
TRBV6-5	TRBD1	TRBJ2-5	NA	TGTGCCAGACCAGGGACAGAGGAAGAGACCCAGTACTTC	CARPGTEEETQYF
TRBV7-2	NA	TRBJ2-7	once	TGTGCCAGCAGCTTAAGTCGGAGCTACGAGCAGTACTTC	CASSLSRSYEQYF
TRBV9	TRBD2	TRBJ2-1	NA	TGTGCCAGCAGCGTAGGGGGCGGGAGAAGCTCCTACAATGAGCAGTTCTTC	CASSVGGGRSSYNEQFF
TRBV29-1	TRBD1	TRBJ2-5	NA	TGCAGCGTCGACACCAGGGGGCGGTGGGAGACCCAGTACTTC	CSVDTRGRWETQYF
TRBV4-1	NA	TRBJ2-7	NA	TGCGCCAGCAGCCAAGAAGAGACAGCGTCCTACGAGCAGTACTTC	CASSQEETASYEQYF
TRBV4-3	NA	TRBJ2-1	NA	TGCGCCAGCAGCCAAGATCATAACTCCCGGGAGCAGTTCTTC	CASSQDHNSREQFF
TRBV6-1	TRBD2	TRBJ2-1	NA	TGTGCCAGCACCCTACTAGCGGGAGGGCTAAATGAGCAGTTCTTC	CASTLLAGGLNEQFF
TRBV11-2	TRBD1	TRBJ1-4	NA	TGTGCCAGCAGCGTGACAGGGGCGGATGAAAAACTGTTTTTT	CASSVTGADEKLFF
TRBV9	NA	TRBJ2-1	NA	TGTGCCAGCAGCCCAATTAAACGACCGTCGAGGACTTACAATGAGCAGTTCTTC	CASSPIKRPSRTYNEQFF
TRBV18	NA	TRBJ2-1	NA	TGTGCCAGCTCACGGGGCTTTGAGCAGTTCTTC	CASSRGFEQFF
TRBV9	NA	TRBJ2-1	NA	TGTGCCAGCAGCGCCCTTAATGAGCAGTTCTTC	CASSALNEQFF
TRBV27	NA	TRBJ2-7	NA	TGTGCCAGCAGCCCACCTCTGGGACACCCTTACGAGCAGTACTTC	CASSPPLGHPYEQYF
TRBV30	NA	TRBJ2-4	NA	TGTGCCTGGAGTGTCCGGACAGCAATAGCCAAAAACATTCAGTACTTC	CAWSVRTAIAKNIQYF
TRBV10-3	NA	TRBJ2-3	NA	TGTGCCATCAGTGACGGGGGCACAGATACGCAGTATTTT	CAISDGGTDTQYF
TRBV7-2	NA	TRBJ1-3	once	TGTGCCAGCAGCTTGAGTGGAAACACCATATATTTT	CASSLSGNTIYF
TRBV6-5	NA	TRBJ2-2	NA	TGTGCCAGCAGGAACGGGGTCTTCAACACCGGGGAGCTGTTTTTT	CASRNGVFNTGELFF
TRBV4-1	TRBD2	TRBJ2-2	once	TGCGCCAGCAGCTCCTGGACTAGCGGGAGGGCCTACACCGGGGAGCTGTTTTTT	CASSSWTSGRAYTGELFF
TRBV4-3	NA	TRBJ2-7	NA	TGCGCCAGCAGCCAATATACTGGGCGTAGCGAGCAGTACTTC	CASSQYTGRSEQYF
TRBV6-1	TRBD2	TRBJ2-1	NA	TGTGCCAGCAGTGTTCAGCGGGAGGCCTACTCTTACAATGAGCAGTTCTTC	CASSVQREAYSYNEQFF
TRBV5-4	TRBD2	TRBJ2-7	NA	TGTGCCAGCAGCTCCACCAGCGGGAGCGACGAGCAGTACTTC	CASSSTSGSDEQYF
TRBV27	NA	TRBJ2-2	NA	TGTGCCAGCCGGAAGGCCGGGAACCTTGGGATCTACACCGGGGAGCTGTTTTTT	CASRKAGNLGIYTGELFF
TRBV28	TRBD2	TRBJ2-1	NA	TGTGCCAGCAGTTTAAGTAGACTAGCTGGCAATGAGCAGTTCTTC	CASSLSRLAGNEQFF
TRBV11-3	NA	TRBJ2-7	NA	TGTGCCAGCAGCGCCAGTTCCTACGAGCAGTACTTC	CASSASSYEQYF
TRBV18	NA	TRBJ2-6	NA	TGTGCCAGCTCACCAAGGGAGAACTCTGGGGCCAACGTCCTGACTTTC	CASSPRENSGANVLTF
TRBV21-1	NA	TRBJ2-5	NA	TGTGCCAGCAGCAAACCGGGACACAAAGAGACCCAGTACTTC	CASSKPGHKETQYF
TRBV15	TRBD1	TRBJ1-1	NA	TGTGCCACCAGCACCTGGGACAGAAATGCGGACACTGAAGCTTTCTTT	CATSTWDRNADTEAFF
TRBV16	NA	TRBJ2-3	NA	TGTGCCAGCAGCCCGTACACAGATACGCAGTATTTT	CASSPYTDTQYF